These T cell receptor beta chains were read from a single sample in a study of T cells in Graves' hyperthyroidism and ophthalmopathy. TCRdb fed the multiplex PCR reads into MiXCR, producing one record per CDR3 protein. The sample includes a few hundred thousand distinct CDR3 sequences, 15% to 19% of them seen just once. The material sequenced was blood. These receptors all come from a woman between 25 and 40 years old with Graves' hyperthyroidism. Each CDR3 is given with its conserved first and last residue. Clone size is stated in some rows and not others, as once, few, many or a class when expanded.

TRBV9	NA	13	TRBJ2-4	CASSATGKNIQYF
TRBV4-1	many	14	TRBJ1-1	CASRRFTGNTEAFF
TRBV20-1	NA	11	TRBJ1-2	CSSDRDYGYTF
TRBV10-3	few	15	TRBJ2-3	CAISPGTSDTDTQYF
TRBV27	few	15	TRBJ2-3	CASTIRQGVEDTQYF
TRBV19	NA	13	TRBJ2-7	CASSIAPSSEQYF
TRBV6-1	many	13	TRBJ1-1	CASSTKGGAEAFF
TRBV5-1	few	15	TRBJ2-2	CASSRGRALTGELFF
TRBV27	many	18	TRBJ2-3	CASRPGTGGYSSTDTQYF
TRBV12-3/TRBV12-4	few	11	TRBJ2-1	CASSLIFEQFF
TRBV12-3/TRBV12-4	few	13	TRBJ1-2	CASSFSGLGGYTF
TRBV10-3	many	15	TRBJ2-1	CAIGAPPGGNNEQFF
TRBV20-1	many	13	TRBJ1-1	CSARDPGTSEAFF
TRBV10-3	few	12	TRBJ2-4	CATTDRGNIQYF
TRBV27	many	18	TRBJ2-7	CASSLSTPGLAGAYEQYF
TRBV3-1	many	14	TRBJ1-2	CASSQEEGTGGYTF
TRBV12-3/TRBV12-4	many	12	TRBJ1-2	CASSPRVYGYTF
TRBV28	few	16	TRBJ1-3	CASSLQATHSGNTIYF
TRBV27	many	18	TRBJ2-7	CASSVAPGGASLSYEQYF
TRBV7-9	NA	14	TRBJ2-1	CASSLVPGYNEQFF
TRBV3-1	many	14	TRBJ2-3	CASSQEGAAYTQYF
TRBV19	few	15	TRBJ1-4	CASSTHGATNEKLFF
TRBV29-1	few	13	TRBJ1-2	CSAEPPGDYGYTF
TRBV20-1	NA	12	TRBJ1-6	CSARDSNSPLHF
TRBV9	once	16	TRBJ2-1	CASSVASGDLANEQFF
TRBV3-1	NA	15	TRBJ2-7	CASSRTADLSYEQYF
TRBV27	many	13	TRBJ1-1	CAAGIGQNTEAFF
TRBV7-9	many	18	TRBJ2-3	CASSLDRLTSPSQDTQYF
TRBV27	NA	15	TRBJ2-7	CASTPRGYSSYEQYF
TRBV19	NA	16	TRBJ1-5	CASREDRGLSNQPQHF
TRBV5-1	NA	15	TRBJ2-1	CASSLTRRDYNEQFF
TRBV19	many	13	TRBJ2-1	CASSIGSYNEQFF
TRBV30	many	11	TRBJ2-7	CAWTRGLEQYF
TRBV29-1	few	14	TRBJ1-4	CSVETATGDEKLFF
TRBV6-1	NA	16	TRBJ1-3	CASSYFGQGGRNTIYF
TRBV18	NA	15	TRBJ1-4	CASSPRQGSYEKLFF
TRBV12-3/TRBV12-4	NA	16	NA	CASSRGLAGESETQFF
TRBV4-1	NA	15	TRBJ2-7	CASSRVIGGQYEQYF
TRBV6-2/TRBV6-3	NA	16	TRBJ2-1	CASSYSGLAAPGEQFF
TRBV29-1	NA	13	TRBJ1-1	CSVELTMNTEAFF
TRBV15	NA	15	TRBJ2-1	CATSRVRGRLNEQFF
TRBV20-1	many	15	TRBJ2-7	CSARPTSGSGYEQYF